What follows are 2 T cell receptor beta chains derived from one specimen sequenced in a study of CD8+ T cells in alopecia areata. The treatment: oral pan-JAK inhibitor, 5-10 mg twice daily. RNA was extracted and reverse transcribed into cDNA as the sequencing template. Repertoires were generated with immunoSEQ multiplex PCR, while TCRdb's copy carries only in-frame clones and drops some. The sample lists 120,000 or so clones, roughly 57% occurring once. The sample in question was CD4+ T cells sorted from blood, obtained at week 4, from a patient treated with tofacitinib. The receptors stem from a human donor with alopecia areata.

This clone was detected only a few times. The same CDR3 also results from other DNA sequences found in this sample. The rearrangement joins TRBV20-1 to TRBJ2-5; D is uncertain. The CDR3 is 11 residues long. Germline loops: CDR1 DFQATT, CDR2 SNEGSKA (reference sequence). The V end lost 6 bases, the J end lost 0 bases, and 5 bases lay between the germline ends. In DNA form, the CDR3 reads TGCAGTGCGCAACACCAAGAGACCCAGTACTTC. This gives the protein CSAQHQETQYF.

This chain links TRBV9 with TRBJ1-4, with D perhaps TRBD1 (6 bases). Germline V gene lookup returns CDR1 SGDLS and CDR2 YYNGEE. The CDR3 contains 15 residues. Trimming removed 4 bases at V and 7 bases at J, with 17 bases between. The CDR3 loop is CASSPRAGAGEKLFF. CDR3 nucleotides: TGTGCCAGCAGCCCTCGAGCGGGGGCGGGTGAAAAACTGTTTTTT. Complete variable domain (other parts from reference TRBV9 and TRBJ1-4): DSGVTQTPKHLITATGQRVTLRCSPRSGDLSVYWYQQSLDQGLQFLIQYYNGEERAKGNILERFSAQQFPDLHSELNLSSLELGDSALYFCASSPRAGAGEKLFFGSGTQLSVL.